These 32 T cell receptor beta chains came from one sample sequenced in a study of T cells in Graves' hyperthyroidism and ophthalmopathy. The CDR3 regions of TCR beta were amplified from RNA transcripts. With the HTBI primer set, the TCR CDR3 went through a first round of RT-PCR. TCRdb reprocessed the multiplex PCR reads via MiXCR and lists one record per CDR3 protein. The data show a few hundred thousand distinct CDR3 sequences, less than 15% seen once. Sample: blood. The receptors originated from a woman aged 40 to 49 with Graves' hyperthyroidism.

This clonotype turned up a few times. The chain employs TRBV20-1 and TRBJ2-6; a possible D gene is TRBD1 (6 bases). This CDR3 has 16 amino acids. The germline V and J ends were trimmed by 1 base and 2 bases, with 12 bases remaining between them. Germline V gives CDR1 DFQATT, CDR2 SNEGSKA (reference sequence). The CDR3 sequence is CSARGQGQAGANVLTF. CDR3 DNA: TGCAGTGCTAGAGGGCAGGGGCAAGCTGGGGCCAACGTCCTGACTTTC.

Many counts were recorded for this clonotype. This chain joins TRBV7-2 and TRBJ2-3, with 16 bases fitting TRBD2. V trimming: 5 bases; J trimming: 6 bases; junction bases outside the gene matches: 8. The CDR3 loop spans 17 amino acids. Germline V gene sequence: CDR1 SGHTA, CDR2 FQGNSA. CDR3 in DNA: TGTGCCAGCAGCACGGGACTAGCGGGAGGGCCTTCGGATACGCAGTATTTT. This codes for CASSTGLAGGPSDTQYF.

This clonotype occurred many times. The V call is TRBV24-1, the J call TRBJ2-1; D may correspond to TRBD1 or TRBD2 (6 bases each). CDR1 is KGHDR, CDR2 SFDVKD, per germline. The CDR3 has 17 amino acids. The germline V and J ends were trimmed by 0 bases and 7 bases, with 18 bases remaining between them. CDR3 DNA: TGTGCCACCAGTGATTTGCCAGGGGCGGGAACTTGGAATGAGCAGTTCTTC. Translated, it gives CATSDLPGAGTWNEQFF.

There are many counts of this clonotype. The rearrangement joins TRBV13 to TRBJ2-1; D uncertain. CDR3 length equals 12 residues. Between the trimmed V and J ends, which lost 4 bases and 7 bases, there was a span of 8 bases. CDR1 is PRHDT and CDR2 is FYEKMQ in the germline V gene (reference sequence). CDR3 sequence reads: CASSSSPNEQFF. The CDR3 region has the DNA TGTGCCAGCAGCTCCAGTCCTAATGAGCAGTTCTTC.

This clonotype was recorded many times. This chain uses TRBV3-1 with TRBJ2-7; D may match TRBD1 or TRBD2 (6 bases each). The germline V gene has CDR1 LGHDT and CDR2 YNNKEL (reference sequence). The CDR3 spans 14 residues. The V end lost 8 bases, the J end lost 7 bases, and 21 bases lay between the germline ends. The CDR3 loop reads CASLNGGAPGEQYF. The CDR3 DNA is TGTGCCAGCCTCAACGGGGGCGCGCCCGGGGAGCAGTACTTC.

This clonotype was observed many times. The V call is TRBV28, the J call TRBJ2-3, with D possibly TRBD2 on 5 matching bases. The CDR3 has 15 residues. From germline, CDR1 is MDHEN and CDR2 SYDVKM. The V gene lost 6 bases and the J gene lost 3 bases, with 16 bases spanning the gap. The CDR3 DNA reads as TGTGCCAGCAGCCGACCTCGGGAATTAACAGATACGCAGTATTTT. This translates into CASSRPRELTDTQYF.

This clonotype was picked up a small number of times. This chain uses TRBV6-1 with TRBJ2-7, with TRBD1 as a possible D gene (5 bases). Germline CDR1 is MNHNS and CDR2 is SASEGT. This CDR3 spans 12 amino acids. The V end was cut by 4 bases, the J end by 7 bases, with 11 bases between. This CDR3 reads CASSATQAEQYF. The CDR3 DNA sequence: TGTGCCAGCAGTGCTACACAGGCGGAGCAGTACTTC.

Note on this clonotype: A single base separates this from a much larger clone, so it may be a read error. This rearrangement joins TRBV2 to TRBJ2-5, with TRBD1 identical over 9 bases. J was trimmed by 5 bases and V by 5 bases; bases with no gene match: 15. Germline V lookup: CDR1 SNHLY, CDR2 FYNNEI. The CDR3 is made up of 17 amino acids. The CDR3 region has the DNA TGTGCCAGCAGTCCCCGGAAGCCGGGACAGGGTTCGGAGACCCAGTACTTC. The encoded protein is CASSPRKPGQGSETQYF.

This clonotype has a handful of counts. The rearrangement joins TRBV3-1 to TRBJ1-1; D is possibly TRBD1 (5 bases). CDR3 length: 16 residues. Germline values: CDR1 LGHDT, CDR2 YNNKEL (reference sequence). V was clipped by 2 bases and J by 5 bases, with 18 bases between them. The CDR3: CASSQIAGLGGTEAFF. The CDR3 bases are TGTGCCAGCAGCCAAATCGCGGGCCTGGGGGGGACTGAAGCTTTCTTT.

This clonotype was seen a handful of times. V is TRBV12-3 or TRBV12-4 and J is TRBJ2-2; D remains unclear. The V end was cut by 2 bases, the J end by 3 bases, with 10 bases between. The CDR3 extends over 15 amino acids. This CDR3 is CASSLIRSYTGELFF. The CDR3 DNA reads as TGTGCCAGCAGTTTAATCCGGTCCTACACCGGGGAGCTGTTTTTT.

This clonotype was recorded at least ten times. CDR3 sequence: CAWSVRPRTASYEQYF. Here the CDR3 DNA reads TGTGCCTGGAGTGTACGTCCGAGGACAGCATCCTACGAGCAGTACTTC. The chain couples TRBV30 to TRBJ2-7; maybe TRBD1 (6 bases). Germline CDR1 GTSNPN, CDR2 SVGIG (reference sequence). The CDR3 totals 16 residues. The V gene lost 0 bases and the J gene lost 1 base, with 16 bases spanning the gap. The full variable domain, rest sourced from reference TRBV30 and TRBJ2-7, is SQTIHQWPATLVQPVGSPLSLECTVEGTSNPNLYWYRQAAGRGLQLLFYSVGIGQISSEVPQNLSASRPQDRQFILSSKKLLLSDSGFYLCAWSVRPRTASYEQYFGPGTRLTVT.

CDR3 bases: TGTGCCTGGAATCTGGGGGGGGACTATGGCTACACCTTC. It is translated as CAWNLGGDYGYTF. The rearrangement links TRBV30 to TRBJ1-2; D is possibly TRBD1 (5 bases). Looked up from germline, CDR1 is GTSNPN and CDR2 is SVGIG (reference sequence). Deletions cut 4 bases from V and 3 bases from J, with 12 bases between. CDR3 size: 13 residues. Complete variable domain (other parts from reference TRBV30 and TRBJ1-2): SQTIHQWPATLVQPVGSPLSLECTVEGTSNPNLYWYRQAAGRGLQLLFYSVGIGQISSEVPQNLSASRPQDRQFILSSKKLLLSDSGFYLCAWNLGGDYGYTFGSGTRLTVV.

Concerning this clonotype: It may be a read error: a sequence one base away is much more abundant. The rearrangement uses TRBV7-3 and TRBJ2-1, with 10 bases that match TRBD2. The CDR3 extends over 15 amino acids. Looked up from germline, CDR1 is SGHTA and CDR2 is FQGTGA. The CDR3 loop reads CVSSLGAGGPGEQFF. The CDR3 nucleotides read TGTGTCAGCAGCTTAGGAGCGGGAGGGCCCGGTGAGCAGTTCTTC.

The chain links TRBV30 to TRBJ2-2, with 9 bases aligning to TRBD2. This CDR3 comprises 13 residues. Germline trimming cut 7 bases from V and 5 bases from J; bases unmatched to any gene: 5. Per the germline V gene, CDR1 is GTSNPN and CDR2 is SVGIG (reference sequence). Written as DNA, the CDR3 is TGTGCCTATCGCGGGAGGGGAACCGGGGAGCTGTTTTTT. Translated, it gives CAYRGRGTGELFF.

This clonotype has ten or more counts. This chain connects TRBV28 to TRBJ1-2, with D unresolved. CDR1 MDHEN and CDR2 SYDVKM come from the germline V gene. CDR3 length: 14 amino acids. V lost 8 bases and J lost 3, with 16 bases in between. The DNA for the CDR3 is TGTGCCAGCGGCGGGAATAGAGTTGACTATGGCTACACCTTC. This translates into CASGGNRVDYGYTF.

This clonotype showed up just once. A much larger clone lies one base from this, so it may be a read error. The chain has TRBV30 and TRBJ1-4; 8 bases are shared with TRBD1. In germline, CDR1 is GTSNPN, CDR2 SVGIG (reference sequence). The length of the CDR3 is 13 residues. Unmatched junction bases numbered 4, after V lost 3 bases and J lost 7 bases. This CDR3 reads CAWRQGVAEKLFF. DNA of the CDR3: TGTGCCTGGAGACAGGGGGTGGCTGAAAAACTGTTTTTT.

In this sample, this clonotype turned up many times. The V call is TRBV20-1, the J call TRBJ2-7, with D maybe TRBD2 (7 bases). Germline values: CDR1 DFQATT, CDR2 SNEGSKA (reference sequence). V shed 5 bases and J shed 3 bases, with 17 bases lying between them. The CDR3 has 14 amino acids. For the CDR3, the DNA is TGCAGTGCTGCCAGTCGGGGGGCCGGCTACGAGCAGTACTTC. It codes for CSAASRGAGYEQYF.

This clonotype was seen many times. The chain uses TRBV27 and TRBJ1-2; TRBD1 is a possible D gene (5 bases). The CDR3 covers 13 residues. Trimming stripped 5 bases from V and 3 bases from J, with 10 bases between. In germline, CDR1 is MNHEY, CDR2 SMNVEV (reference sequence). The DNA for the CDR3 is TGTGCCAGCAGTCCCCAGGGATACTATGGCTACACCTTC. Amino acid sequence: CASSPQGYYGYTF.

This clonotype has a count of ten or more. The chain carries TRBV28 and TRBJ2-3; 12 bases agree with TRBD2. The V and J ends lost 3 bases and 2 bases, in that order; junction bases with no gene match: 3. This CDR3 contains 16 residues. Germline-derived CDR1 and CDR2 are MDHEN and SYDVKM. This CDR3 reads CASSLGTSGFTDTQYF. For the CDR3, the DNA is TGTGCCAGCAGTTTGGGGACTAGCGGGTTCACAGATACGCAGTATTTT.

This clonotype was counted a few times. The gene calls are TRBV14 and TRBJ2-1; 14 bases are a match to TRBD2. The CDR3 covers 18 residues. The trim removed 0 bases at V and 4 bases at J, leaving 5 bases unmatched. The germline CDR1 and CDR2 sequences are SGHDN and FVKESK. The CDR3 sequence: CASSQEGLAGVRYNEQFF. The CDR3 DNA is TGTGCCAGCAGCCAAGAGGGACTAGCGGGAGTGCGTTACAATGAGCAGTTCTTC.

This clonotype was picked up a small number of times. This sequence joins TRBV12-3 or TRBV12-4 and TRBJ2-3; the D gene is possibly TRBD2 (5 bases). Trimming removed 0 bases from V and 0 bases from J, with 13 bases in between. This CDR3 has 17 amino acids. CDR3 DNA sequence: TGTGCCAGCAGTTTAGCCGAGGGATTGACGAGCACAGATACGCAGTATTTT. Its translation is CASSLAEGLTSTDTQYF.

In this sample, this clonotype turned up a few times. The rearrangement links TRBV5-8 to TRBJ1-2; D is unclear. Trimming removed 1 base from V and 8 bases from J, with 18 bases in between. This CDR3 has 15 amino acids. CDR1 and CDR2 (germline): SGHTS, YDEGEE. The CDR3 bases are TGTGCCAGCAGCTTGTACCGGCAGGCCTCCGGGGGCTACACCTTC. Translated, it gives CASSLYRQASGGYTF.

Of note for this clonotype: This sequence may be a read error, since a much larger clone differs from it by one base. This chain connects TRBV28 to TRBJ2-7; 7 nucleotides agree with TRBD1. Germline loops: CDR1 MDHEN, CDR2 SYDVKM. V shed 6 bases, J shed 5 bases, and the junction held 16 bases outside the gene matches. The CDR3 has 16 amino acids. This CDR3 is CASSYNYRDRDHEQYF. As DNA, the CDR3 is TGTGCCAGCAGCTATAACTACCGGGACAGAGACCACGAGCAGTACTTC.

The table lists this clonotype with many counts. This chain's CDR3 is CASSPLRTDGYGYTF. CDR3 nucleotides: TGCGCCAGCAGCCCCCTTAGGACAGATGGCTATGGCTACACCTTC. V gene TRBV5-1 combines with J gene TRBJ1-2, with D perhaps matching TRBD1 (6 bases). From germline, CDR1 is SGHRS and CDR2 YFSETQ. CDR3 length: 15 amino acids. V was cut by 4 bases and J by 4 bases, with 17 bases left in between.

This clonotype was seen repeatedly, ten times or more. The chain combines TRBV7-6 with TRBJ2-1, with 8 bases identical to TRBD2. Trimming at V came to 5 bases and at J to 8 bases, leaving 5 bases not matched to a gene. There are 13 residues in the CDR3. Germline values: CDR1 SGHVS, CDR2 FNYEAQ. CDR3 protein: CASSPGGVYEQFF. The CDR3 DNA reads as TGTGCCAGCAGCCCGGGAGGGGTGTATGAGCAGTTCTTC.

This clonotype was found many times. This CDR3 reads CASSPRRGQVSYEQYF. CDR3 nucleotide sequence: TGTGCCAGCAGCCCTCGTAGGGGACAGGTTTCCTACGAGCAGTACTTC. The V call is TRBV11-2, the J call TRBJ2-7; 8 positions agree with TRBD1. V lost 5 bases and J lost 1; bases outside the gene matches: 10. Germline values: CDR1 SGHAT, CDR2 FQNNGV. CDR3 size: 16 residues. The complete variable domain, with remaining parts taken from reference TRBV11-2 and TRBJ2-7, reads EAGVAQSPRYKIIEKRQSVAFWCNPISGHATLYWYQQILGQGPKLLIQFQNNGVVDDSQLPKDRFSAERLKGVDSTLKIQPAKLEDSAVYLCASSPRRGQVSYEQYFGPGTRLTVT.

Many counts were recorded for this clonotype. The rearrangement links TRBV2 to TRBJ2-7; D ambiguous. CDR1 is SNHLY and CDR2 is FYNNEI in the germline V gene. This CDR3 is 12 amino acids long. V was trimmed by 8 bases and J by 1 base, leaving 9 bases between them. The CDR3 loop reads CASQFLSYEQYF. CDR3 bases: TGTGCCAGCCAATTTCTTTCCTACGAGCAGTACTTC.

This clonotype appeared many times. The V call is TRBV6-2 or TRBV6-3, the J call TRBJ2-3; no clear D gene. Trimming pared 0 bases from V and 0 bases from J, leaving 16 bases between. The CDR3 is 18 residues long. Germline CDR1 reads MNHEY; CDR2 reads SVGEGT. CDR3 residues: CASSYSSILTTSTDTQYF. In DNA, the CDR3 is TGTGCCAGCAGTTACTCGAGTATTTTGACGACGAGCACAGATACGCAGTATTTT.

This clonotype was seen many times. This chain links TRBV11-3 with TRBJ2-7, with TRBD2 identical over 12 bases. The CDR3 is 15 amino acids. V shed 5 bases, J shed 3 bases, and the junction held 5 bases outside the gene matches. Per the germline V gene, CDR1 is SGHNT and CDR2 is YENEEA. The CDR3 sequence: CASSEGLAGLYEQYF. DNA for the CDR3: TGTGCCAGCAGCGAGGGACTAGCGGGTCTCTACGAGCAGTACTTC.

The chain carries TRBV6-2 or TRBV6-3 and TRBJ1-3; D is undetermined. V was cut by 1 base and J by 0 bases, with 10 bases left in between. The CDR3 covers 16 residues. CDR1 and CDR2 from the germline V gene are MNHEY and SVGEGT. In DNA form, the CDR3 reads TGTGCCAGCAGTTACTTGGACTCGACCTCTGGAAACACCATATATTTT. It yields the protein CASSYLDSTSGNTIYF.

This clonotype was detected ten times or more. The chain joins TRBV20-1 to TRBJ2-1; TRBD1 might be the D (5 bases). CDR1 is DFQATT and CDR2 is SNEGSKA in the germline V gene (reference sequence). Trimming removed 1 base from V and 7 bases from J, with 8 bases in between. This CDR3 is built from 12 residues. CDR3 DNA sequence: TGCAGTGCTAGAGTCCCAGGGAATGAGCAGTTCTTC. It encodes CSARVPGNEQFF.

This clonotype was seen many times. V and J are TRBV5-1 and TRBJ2-1; weak D call: TRBD2 (5 bases). Germline V gives CDR1 SGHRS, CDR2 YFSETQ. The length of the CDR3 is 17 residues. Trimming pared 1 base from V and 6 bases from J, leaving 20 bases between. CDR3 sequence reads: CASSLSFVGSGFNEQFF. The CDR3 coding sequence is TGCGCCAGCAGCTTGAGTTTCGTAGGTTCGGGGTTCAATGAGCAGTTCTTC.